Below, 17 T cell receptor beta chains from the same sample are listed, as sequenced in a study of PD-1 blockade in classical Hodgkin lymphoma. TCRdb keeps only in-frame clones here, not all; method: immunoSEQ multiplex PCR. The profile covers some 40,000 clones, with around 78% appearing a single time and approximately 10% taken by the ten largest. Patients all relapsed after autologous stem cell transplantation, and there was variation in brentuximab vedotin exposure. The source material was peripheral blood mononuclear cells (PBMCs), sampled at baseline. The receptors stem from a human donor with classical Hodgkin lymphoma.

The chain combines TRBV9 with TRBJ1-1; D is uncertain. There are 13 residues in the CDR3. Trimming shortened V by 0 bases and J by 4 bases, and 7 bases separated the two germline ends. Per the germline V gene, CDR1 is SGDLS and CDR2 is YYNGEE. CDR3 protein: CASSVELSTEAFF. In DNA form, the CDR3 reads TGTGCCAGCAGCGTAGAGTTGTCCACTGAAGCTTTCTTT.

The chain links TRBV7-2 to TRBJ2-5, with TRBD2 identical over 14 bases. V was clipped by 4 bases and J by 7 bases; unmatched bases: 5. The length of the CDR3 is 15 residues. CDR1 and CDR2 (germline): SGHTA, FQGNSA. CDR3 in amino acids: CASSWGLAGVGTQYF. In DNA form, the CDR3 reads TGTGCCAGCAGCTGGGGACTAGCGGGAGTTGGGACCCAGTACTTC.

V gene TRBV27 combines with J gene TRBJ2-7, with 9 bases that match TRBD1. The CDR3 covers 14 residues. CDR1 and CDR2 from the germline V gene are MNHEY and SMNVEV (reference sequence). V lost 5 bases to trimming and J lost 3 bases; unmatched junction nucleotides: 5. Here the CDR3 reads CASSTGTGRYEQYF. In DNA form, the CDR3 reads TGTGCCAGCAGTACCGGGACAGGGCGCTACGAGCAGTACTTC.

This clone was seen a few times. This chain links TRBV25-1 with TRBJ1-5, with TRBD1 matching over 9 bases. CDR1 is MGHDK and CDR2 is SYGVNS in the germline V gene. V dropped 4 bases and J dropped 7; count of bases not matched to a gene: 5. The CDR3 contains 14 residues. The CDR3, as DNA: TGTGCCAGCAGTGCTACAGGGGGCGGGCAGCCCCAGCATTTT. This translates into CASSATGGGQPQHF.

The chain joins TRBV15 to TRBJ2-1; tentatively, D is TRBD1 (5 bases). Trimming pared 3 bases from V and 15 bases from J, leaving 15 bases between. This CDR3 region has 12 residues. Germline V gives CDR1 LNHNV, CDR2 YYDKDF (reference sequence). This chain's CDR3 is CATSSGARVGFF. CDR3 coding DNA: TGTGCCACCAGCAGTGGGGCTAGGGTGGGGTTCTTC.

V usage is TRBV4-1 and J usage is TRBJ2-2; D uncertain. The CDR3 spans 14 residues. Trimming left V 4 bases short and J 7 bases short, with 13 bases between. Germline assignment: CDR1 MGHRA and CDR2 YSYEKL. CDR3 DNA: TGCGCCAGCAGCCCTCCCCGGTCGAGCGGGGAGCTGTTTTTT. It encodes CASSPPRSSGELFF.

The chain couples TRBV28 to TRBJ2-7, with D perhaps being TRBD1 or TRBD2 (5 bases each). With 5 bases removed from V and 3 bases from J, the gap between germline ends came to 11 bases. Per the germline V gene, CDR1 is MDHEN and CDR2 is SYDVKM. The CDR3 is 13 amino acids. The CDR3 nucleotides are TGTGCCAGCAGTCGGGGTGACAGCTACGAGCAGTACTTC. Translation gives CASSRGDSYEQYF. The complete variable domain, with remaining parts taken from reference TRBV28 and TRBJ2-7, reads DVKVTQSSRYLVKRTGEKVFLECVQDMDHENMFWYRQDPGLGLRLIYFSYDVKMKEKGDIPEGYSVSREKKERFSLILESASTNQTSMYLCASSRGDSYEQYFGPGTRLTVT.

This clone was observed once. The rearrangement uses TRBV27 and TRBJ2-2, with D perhaps being TRBD1 or TRBD2 (5 bases each). The CDR3 covers 15 residues. The V end was cut by 0 bases, the J end by 5 bases, with 10 bases between. Germline CDR1 and CDR2: MNHEY and SMNVEV (reference sequence). The CDR3 DNA follows: TGTGCCAGCAGTTTATCAGGGACGGGGACCGGGGAGCTGTTTTTT. Translated: CASSLSGTGTGELFF.

Details on this clone: Different DNA sequences within this sample yield the same CDR3. This chain uses TRBV27 with TRBJ1-1; no clear D. Looked up from germline, CDR1 is MNHEY and CDR2 is SMNVEV (reference sequence). V shed 1 base and J shed 2 bases, with 5 bases lying between them. The CDR3 consists of 13 residues. CDR3 amino acids: CASSLYPNTEAFF. The CDR3 DNA reads TGTGCCAGCAGTTTATATCCCAACACTGAAGCTTTCTTT.

The chain uses TRBV9 and TRBJ2-7; D might be TRBD2 (6 bases). The V gene lost 4 bases and the J gene lost 3 bases, with 14 bases spanning the gap. Germline V gene lookup returns CDR1 SGDLS and CDR2 YYNGEE. The CDR3 is 14 amino acids. Here the CDR3 reads CASSTGLLNYEQYF. The CDR3 nucleotides are TGTGCCAGCAGCACGGGACTGCTAAACTACGAGCAGTACTTC. Combining the CDR3 with reference TRBV9 and TRBJ2-7 gives the whole variable domain DSGVTQTPKHLITATGQRVTLRCSPRSGDLSVYWYQQSLDQGLQFLIQYYNGEERAKGNILERFSAQQFPDLHSELNLSSLELGDSALYFCASSTGLLNYEQYFGPGTRLTVT.

The chain is built from TRBV6-5 and TRBJ2-5; 9 positions agree with TRBD1. Trimming cost V 0 bases and J 10 bases; bases outside gene matches: 3. Germline V gene lookup returns CDR1 MNHEY and CDR2 SVGAGI. This CDR3 comprises 13 residues. CDR3 nucleotide sequence: TGTGCCAGCAGTTACTCGACAGGGGGTAACCAGTACTTC. This translates into CASSYSTGGNQYF.

The rearrangement uses TRBV9 and TRBJ2-1; tentative D call: TRBD2 (6 bases). Germline V gene lookup returns CDR1 SGDLS and CDR2 YYNGEE. Trimming removed 4 bases from V and 7 bases from J, with 15 bases in between. This CDR3 spans 14 amino acids. CDR3 amino acids: CASSQSGVENEQFF. CDR3 nucleotide sequence: TGTGCCAGCAGCCAGTCGGGGGTTGAAAATGAGCAGTTCTTC. The variable domain in full, with the rest retrieved from reference TRBV9 and TRBJ2-1, is DSGVTQTPKHLITATGQRVTLRCSPRSGDLSVYWYQQSLDQGLQFLIQYYNGEERAKGNILERFSAQQFPDLHSELNLSSLELGDSALYFCASSQSGVENEQFFGPGTRLTVL.

This chain's CDR3 is CASSPGGRGGELFF. As DNA, the CDR3 is TGTGCCAGCTCACCCGGCGGTAGAGGCGGGGAGCTGTTTTTT. The rearrangement uses TRBV18 and TRBJ2-2, with no clear D. Per the germline V gene, CDR1 is KGHSH and CDR2 is LQKENI. CDR3 size: 14 residues. V dropped 3 bases and J dropped 7 bases, with 12 bases sitting between them.

This clone was observed once. The rearrangement links TRBV19 to TRBJ2-1; 13 positions agree with TRBD2. This CDR3 is 16 amino acids long. Germline loops: CDR1 LNHDA, CDR2 SQIVND (reference sequence). The ends lost 5 bases at V and 7 bases at J; junction bases unmatched: 8. Here the CDR3 reads CASSPRTSGRGNEQFF. In nucleotides, the CDR3 is TGTGCCAGTAGTCCCCGGACTAGCGGGAGAGGGAATGAGCAGTTCTTC.

This chain connects TRBV7-2 to TRBJ2-3; perhaps TRBD2 as D (5 bases). Germline CDR1 reads SGHTA; CDR2 reads FQGNSA. V was trimmed by 1 base and J by 4 bases, leaving 9 bases between them. The CDR3 contains 14 residues. The CDR3 region is CASSLGGPPDTQYF. CDR3 coding DNA: TGTGCCAGCAGCTTAGGCGGGCCCCCAGATACGCAGTATTTT.

V and J are TRBV30 and TRBJ2-7; TRBD1 is a possible D gene (6 bases). Trimming shortened V by 0 bases and J by 2 bases, and 11 bases separated the two germline ends. Germline CDR1 reads GTSNPN; CDR2 reads SVGIG (reference sequence). The CDR3 extends over 14 amino acids. The CDR3 is CAWSVETGPYEQYF. CDR3 bases: TGTGCCTGGAGTGTAGAGACAGGTCCCTACGAGCAGTACTTC.

The CDR3 is CASSPRPMDREIDTQYF. CDR3 coding DNA: TGCGCCAGCAGCCCCCGACCAATGGACAGGGAAATTGATACGCAGTATTTT. J is TRBJ2-3 and V is TRBV4-1; 8 nucleotides agree with TRBD1. The CDR3 consists of 17 residues. CDR1 is MGHRA and CDR2 is YSYEKL in the germline V gene. J was trimmed by 6 bases and V by 4 bases; bases with no gene match: 15.